This entry lists 13 T cell receptor beta chains sequenced from one sample in a study of T cells in Graves' hyperthyroidism and ophthalmopathy. The source material, RNA transcripts, was used to amplify TCR beta CDR3 regions. HTBI primers were employed in a first-round RT-PCR of the TCR CDR3. MiXCR, applied by TCRdb to the multiplex PCR reads, yields one record per CDR3 protein. Of about 640,000 distinct CDR3 sequences in the sample, under 25% are singletons; the top ten hold roughly a third. The sequenced sample consisted of blood. The receptors were gathered from a man aged 25 to 45 with Graves' ophthalmopathy.

This clonotype was recorded a few times. This chain joins TRBV30 and TRBJ2-1, with TRBD1 as a possible D gene (6 bases). Looked up from germline, CDR1 is GTSNPN and CDR2 is SVGIG (reference sequence). V lost 8 bases and J 6 bases, leaving 11 bases between the germline ends. This CDR3 comprises 11 residues. This CDR3 is CATDSGNEQFF. CDR3 sequence (DNA): TGTGCCACGGACAGTGGCAATGAGCAGTTCTTC.

This chain links TRBV7-9 with TRBJ2-2, with D uncertain. V was shortened by 5 bases and J by 1 base, with 8 bases between the two germline ends. The CDR3 covers 14 residues. Germline CDR1 is SEHNR and CDR2 is FQNEAQ (reference sequence). The DNA for the CDR3 is TGTGCCAGCAGCCTAATCAAGAACACCGGGGAGCTGTTTTTT. Translating it yields CASSLIKNTGELFF.

There are many counts of this clonotype. This sequence joins TRBV28 and TRBJ1-1, with 11 bases fitting TRBD1. The CDR3 is 18 residues long. Germline V gene data show CDR1 as MDHEN and CDR2 as SYDVKM. Losses at the gene ends were 4 bases for V and 5 bases for J; bases not matched to a gene: 15. CDR3 DNA: TGTGCCAGCAGTTCACCGGGGGGACAGGGGGGACGAACTACTGAAGCTTTCTTT. It specifies CASSSPGGQGGRTTEAFF.

This clonotype was counted at least ten times. The chain is built from TRBV5-1 and TRBJ2-7, with D tentatively TRBD2 (5 bases). The CDR3 is 14 amino acids. The germline V gene has CDR1 SGHRS and CDR2 YFSETQ. V shed 4 bases and J shed 3 bases, with 14 bases lying between them. This CDR3 is CASSTGTGIYEQYF. The CDR3 DNA reads TGCGCCAGCAGCACCGGAACGGGGATCTACGAGCAGTACTTC.

The chain recombines TRBV6-5 with TRBJ2-1; TRBD1 might be the D (5 bases). The V gene's germline CDR1 is MNHEY and CDR2 SVGAGI. V gave up 0 bases and J gave up 6 bases, with 9 bases separating them. The CDR3 consists of 14 residues. The DNA for the CDR3 is TGTGCCAGCAGTTACTCGGGGCCCGGCAATGAGCAGTTCTTC. This translates into CASSYSGPGNEQFF.

This clonotype appeared a few times. V and J are TRBV7-2 and TRBJ1-2; tentative D call: TRBD1 (6 bases). The V end was cut by 2 bases, the J end by 8 bases, with 12 bases between. CDR3 length: 13 amino acids. The germline V gene encodes CDR1 SGHTA and CDR2 FQGNSA. The CDR3 reads CASSLKGGRGYTF. The CDR3 DNA follows: TGTGCCAGCAGCTTAAAAGGGGGAAGGGGCTACACCTTC.

J is TRBJ1-5 and V is TRBV12-3 or TRBV12-4; D gene ambiguous. The V end was cut by 5 bases, the J end by 3 bases, with 17 bases between. The CDR3 is 16 residues long. CDR3 nucleotides: TGTGCCAGCAGTGAAGGGTTAGTCAGGAACAATCAGCCCCAGCATTTT. Translated, it gives CASSEGLVRNNQPQHF.

This clonotype turned up a few times. The rearrangement joins TRBV19 to TRBJ1-5; the D is unclear. The CDR3 consists of 16 residues. V gave up 10 bases and J gave up 9 bases, with 28 bases separating them. Germline V gives CDR1 LNHDA, CDR2 SQIVND (reference sequence). Written as DNA, the CDR3 is TGTGCCACGGCGTCATACGAGGGCTATATAGAGGGGCCCCAGCATTTT. Amino acid sequence: CATASYEGYIEGPQHF. Using reference TRBV19 and TRBJ1-5 for the parts outside the CDR3, the full variable domain is DGGITQSPKYLFRKEGQNVTLSCEQNLNHDAMYWYRQDPGQGLRLIYYSQIVNDFQKGDIAEGYSVSREKKESFPLTVTSAQKNPTAFYLCATASYEGYIEGPQHFGDGTRLSIL.

This clonotype came up a few times. V gene TRBV30 combines with J gene TRBJ1-1; D is unresolved. V gave up 2 bases and J gave up 0 bases, with 7 bases separating them. CDR3 length: 13 amino acids. In germline, CDR1 is GTSNPN, CDR2 SVGIG (reference sequence). As DNA, the CDR3 is TGTGCCTGGAGTCGGGGTATGAACACTGAAGCTTTCTTT. Amino acids: CAWSRGMNTEAFF.

This clonotype showed up many times. CDR3 bases: TGTGCCAGCAGCCTCGCACAAGCGGGAGTCGGCAATGAGCAGTTCTTC. It codes for CASSLAQAGVGNEQFF. The V gene is TRBV13, the J gene TRBJ2-1; 8 nucleotides agree with TRBD2. Germline V gene lookup returns CDR1 PRHDT and CDR2 FYEKMQ (reference sequence). J lost 6 bases, V lost 5 bases, and 12 bases had no gene match. This CDR3 comprises 16 residues. Combining the CDR3 with reference TRBV13 and TRBJ2-1 gives the whole variable domain AAGVIQSPRHLIKEKRETATLKCYPIPRHDTVYWYQQGPGQDPQFLISFYEKMQSDKGSIPDRFSAQQFSDYHSELNMSSLELGDSALYFCASSLAQAGVGNEQFFGPGTRLTVL.

A few counts support this clonotype. The CDR3 DNA reads as TGTGCCAGCAGCTTCTCTTTGACTTGGACAGATGAGCAGTTCTTC. Protein product: CASSFSLTWTDEQFF. The V and J genes are TRBV7-2 and TRBJ2-1; possibly TRBD1 for D (6 bases). The germline V gene encodes CDR1 SGHTA and CDR2 FQGNSA. The CDR3 totals 15 residues. V gave up 3 bases and J gave up 8 bases, with 17 bases separating them.

Note on this clonotype: This could be a read error, since a much larger clone is one nucleotide away. A read error is likely, as this CDR3 ends without the conserved phenylalanine or tryptophan. V and J are TRBV3-1 and TRBJ1-2; TRBD1 matches at 9 bases. CDR1 is LGHDT and CDR2 is YNNKEL in the germline V gene (reference sequence). The CDR3 is made up of 16 amino acids. The V and J ends lost 0 bases and 2 bases, in that order; junction bases with no gene match: 4. The CDR3 nucleotides read TGTGCCAGCAGCCAAGAATTGGGGACAGGGAACTATGGCTACACCCTC. Amino acid sequence: CASSQELGTGNYGYTL.

A few counts support this clonotype. The chain carries TRBV4-1 and TRBJ2-7, with D perhaps TRBD1 (5 bases). The V gene lost 1 base and the J gene lost 2 bases, with 12 bases spanning the gap. The CDR3 covers 15 residues. In germline, CDR1 is MGHRA, CDR2 YSYEKL. The CDR3 region has the DNA TGCGCCAGCAGCCAAGGGGCAGGGCGAACCTACGAGCAGTACTTC. Encoded protein: CASSQGAGRTYEQYF.